This TCR beta chain emerged from a study of human T cells and chemical hapten exposure. The overall study: The use of 2% DPC on around 2 cm by around 2 cm of upper inner arm skin constituted sensitization.

This clonotype turned up a few times. Indicated time point: patch test 3, about 24 weeks after DPC sensitization. The sample's treatment: therapeutic diphenylcyclopropenone sensitization with weekly scalp DPC. TCRdb fed the RACE reads into MiXCR, producing one record per CDR3 protein. The data show about 160,000 distinct CDR3 sequences, 25% to 30% seen once. The V gene end was trimmed by 1 base and the J gene end by 8 bases; junction bases not matched to a gene: 10. This CDR3 spans 15 amino acids. Germline CDR1 and CDR2: DFQATT and SNEGSKA (reference sequence). Sequenced here: whole blood, sampled in connection with sensitization to the hapten diphenylcyclopropenone (DPC). The rearrangement joins TRBV20-1 to TRBJ1-4; 7 positions agree with TRBD1. This clonotype originated in a woman younger than 35 with alopecia areata. Some clones in this sample may be carry-over from other donors' samples. The CDR3 sequence: CSARGAGGSGEKLFF. Here the CDR3 DNA reads TGCAGTGCTAGAGGCGCAGGGGGTTCGGGGGAAAAACTGTTTTTT.